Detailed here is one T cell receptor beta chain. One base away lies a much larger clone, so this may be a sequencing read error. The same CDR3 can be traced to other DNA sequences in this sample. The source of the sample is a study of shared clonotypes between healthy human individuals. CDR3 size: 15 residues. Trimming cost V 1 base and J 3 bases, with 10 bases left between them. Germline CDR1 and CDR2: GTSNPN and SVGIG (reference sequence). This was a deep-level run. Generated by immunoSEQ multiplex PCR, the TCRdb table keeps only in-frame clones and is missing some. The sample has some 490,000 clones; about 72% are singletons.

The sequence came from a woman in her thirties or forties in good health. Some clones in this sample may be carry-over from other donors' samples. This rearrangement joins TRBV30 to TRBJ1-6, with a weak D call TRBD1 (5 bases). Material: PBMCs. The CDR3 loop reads CAWSGRAFYNSPLHF. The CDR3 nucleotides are TGTGCCTGGAGTGGCAGGGCCTTCTATAATTCACCCCTCCACTTT.